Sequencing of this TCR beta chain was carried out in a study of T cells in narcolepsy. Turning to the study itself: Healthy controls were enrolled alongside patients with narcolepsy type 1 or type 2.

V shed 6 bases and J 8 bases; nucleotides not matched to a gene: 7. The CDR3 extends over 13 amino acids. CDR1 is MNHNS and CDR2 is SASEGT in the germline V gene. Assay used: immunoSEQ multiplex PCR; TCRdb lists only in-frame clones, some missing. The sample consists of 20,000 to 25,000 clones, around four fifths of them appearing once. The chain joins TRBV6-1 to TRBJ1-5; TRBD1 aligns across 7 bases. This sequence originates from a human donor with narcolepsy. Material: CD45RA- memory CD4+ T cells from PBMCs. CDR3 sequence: CASSLDRVEPQHF. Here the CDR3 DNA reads TGTGCCAGCAGCCTTGACAGGGTGGAGCCCCAGCATTTT.